The 25 T cell receptor beta chains below come from one sample, sequenced in a study of blood T cell repertoires in COVID-19. The data were produced by immunoSEQ multiplex PCR, yet TCRdb's version contains in-frame clones alone and is incomplete. The sample includes tens of thousands of clones, 80% to 90% seen only once; the top ten take about a sixth. Sequencing used peripheral blood. All receptors come from a human donor in a cohort sampled during active COVID-19.

The chain recombines TRBV6-6 with TRBJ2-2; unclear D gene. In germline, CDR1 is MNHNY, CDR2 SVGAGI (reference sequence). Trimming left V 6 bases short and J 1 base short, with 12 bases between. This CDR3 has 15 amino acids. This CDR3 is CASSPQAGNTGELFF. CDR3 sequence (DNA): TGTGCCAGCAGCCCTCAGGCAGGGAACACCGGGGAGCTGTTTTTT.

The chain is built from TRBV19 and TRBJ1-4; D is perhaps TRBD1 (6 bases). V was shortened by 3 bases and J by 4 bases, with 18 bases between the two germline ends. The CDR3 is made up of 17 amino acids. Germline V gives CDR1 LNHDA, CDR2 SQIVND (reference sequence). CDR3 nucleotides: TGTGCCAGTAGTATTTTATGGGGGGGGGCGCTTAATGAAAAACTGTTTTTT. Protein product: CASSILWGGALNEKLFF.

This chain links TRBV11-1 with TRBJ2-1, with D possibly being TRBD1 (6 bases). The V end lost 7 bases, the J end lost 1 base, and 11 bases lay between the germline ends. The CDR3 totals 14 residues. CDR1 and CDR2 from the germline V gene are SGHAT and FQDESV (reference sequence). CDR3 DNA: TGTGCCAGCAAGCCCCAGGGGTCCTACAATGAGCAGTTCTTC. Translation: CASKPQGSYNEQFF.

The J gene is TRBJ2-2, the V gene TRBV5-1; 8 bases align to TRBD2. Germline-derived CDR1 and CDR2 are SGHRS and YFSETQ. J lost 7 bases, V lost 1 base, and 12 bases had no gene match. This CDR3 contains 17 residues. CDR3 region: CASSLLAGGEVYGELFF. Here the CDR3 DNA reads TGCGCCAGCAGCTTGTTGGCGGGGGGCGAAGTGTACGGGGAGCTGTTTTTT.

The V and J genes are TRBV10-1 and TRBJ2-7, with D possibly matching TRBD1 (6 bases). V was cut by 8 bases and J by 6 bases, with 17 bases left in between. This CDR3 has 13 residues. Germline CDR1 and CDR2: WNHNN and SYGVQD (reference sequence). The CDR3 sequence is CASSDLQQGEQYF. In DNA form, the CDR3 reads TGCGCCAGCTCCGACCTCCAACAGGGCGAGCAGTACTTC.

Note on this clone: A single base is all that separates this from a far larger clone, so a read error is likely. J is TRBJ1-1 and V is TRBV6-5; D is undetermined. V was cut by 2 bases and J by 1 base, with 5 bases left in between. Germline assignment: CDR1 MNHEY and CDR2 SVGAGI. The CDR3 is made up of 13 amino acids. CDR3 sequence reads: CASSYTGNTEAFF. The CDR3 DNA reads as TGTGCCAGCAGTTACACCGGGAACACTGAAGCTTTCTTT.

A word on this clone: The junction does not match germline at one end; this may be a read error. The chain uses TRBV11-2 and TRBJ2-7; 8 bases are shared with TRBD1. Germline loops: CDR1 SGHAT, CDR2 FQNNGV. This CDR3 region has 14 residues. For the CDR3, the DNA is TGTGCCAGCACCTTAGGGACAGGTTCCTACGAGCAGTACTTC. Protein sequence: CASTLGTGSYEQYF.

The rearrangement joins TRBV2 to TRBJ1-1; no clear D. The CDR3 is 14 residues long. Germline V CDR1 and CDR2: SNHLY, FYNNEI. Trimming cost V 7 bases and J 3 bases, with 15 bases left between them. This CDR3 is CASTREGSDTEAFF. In DNA, the CDR3 is TGTGCCAGCACCCGGGAAGGGTCGGACACTGAAGCTTTCTTT. The entire variable domain, with the rest obtained from reference TRBV2 and TRBJ1-1, is as follows: EPEVTQTPSHQVTQMGQEVILRCVPISNHLYFYWYRQILGQKVEFLVSFYNNEISEKSEIFDDQFSVERPDGSNFTLKIRSTKLEDSAMYFCASTREGSDTEAFFGQGTRLTVV.

The chain carries TRBV7-2 and TRBJ1-1; TRBD1 aligns across 7 bases. The V and J ends lost 6 bases and 5 bases, in that order; junction bases with no gene match: 18. CDR1 and CDR2 from the germline V gene are SGHTA and FQGNSA. The CDR3 loop spans 17 amino acids. The CDR3 is CASSPSGIGAGGTEAFF. The CDR3, as DNA: TGTGCCAGCAGTCCTTCCGGGATTGGGGCAGGGGGTACTGAAGCTTTCTTT.

This chain's CDR3 is CASSRPGQGHEQYF. The CDR3 nucleotides are TGTGCCAGCAGTCGACCGGGACAGGGTCACGAGCAGTACTTC. This chain uses TRBV27 with TRBJ2-7; 9 nucleotides line up with TRBD1. The CDR3 length is 14 residues. Germline CDR1 and CDR2: MNHEY and SMNVEV (reference sequence). V lost 5 bases to trimming and J lost 5 bases; unmatched junction nucleotides: 7.

This chain connects TRBV2 to TRBJ1-5, with a weak D call TRBD1 (5 bases). Germline V lookup: CDR1 SNHLY, CDR2 FYNNEI. The CDR3 consists of 14 residues. Between the trimmed V and J ends, which lost 4 bases and 9 bases, there was a span of 16 bases. The CDR3 sequence is CASSGETLGGPQHF. CDR3 DNA sequence: TGTGCCAGCAGTGGTGAGACCCTGGGGGGGCCCCAGCATTTT.

This clone showed up just a few times. The J gene is TRBJ1-6, the V gene TRBV11-3; TRBD1 matches at 7 bases. The CDR3 is 13 amino acids. V shed 6 bases and J 7 bases; nucleotides not matched to a gene: 3. Germline CDR1 and CDR2: SGHNT and YENEEA. CDR3 in DNA: TGTGCCAGCAGGCGGGACAGCAATTCACCCCTCCACTTT. It specifies CASRRDSNSPLHF.

The chain is built from TRBV2 and TRBJ1-1; 9 bases are shared with TRBD1. The CDR3 is 15 residues long. Germline loops: CDR1 SNHLY, CDR2 FYNNEI. The junction had 8 bases not matched to a gene; V was cut back by 6 bases and J by 3 bases. CDR3 protein: CASRINRGLDTEAFF. CDR3 DNA sequence: TGTGCCAGCAGGATAAACAGGGGGCTGGACACTGAAGCTTTCTTT.

V gene TRBV7-2 combines with J gene TRBJ2-7; no definite D call. In germline, CDR1 is SGHTA, CDR2 FQGNSA. The CDR3 is 11 residues long. V lost 1 base to trimming and J lost 6 bases, with 4 bases between them. The CDR3 bases are TGTGCCAGCAGCTTAGGGCTCGAGCAGTACTTC. Its translation is CASSLGLEQYF.

This sequence joins TRBV18 and TRBJ1-5; 7 bases match TRBD1. The CDR3 covers 15 residues. Germline assignment: CDR1 KGHSH and CDR2 LQKENI. V shed 6 bases, J shed 2 bases, and the junction held 7 bases outside the gene matches. In nucleotides, the CDR3 is TGTGCCAGCTCGCCGACAGGGATGCGCAATCAGCCCCAGCATTTT. Its translation: CASSPTGMRNQPQHF. The entire variable domain, with the rest obtained from reference TRBV18 and TRBJ1-5, is as follows: NAGVMQNPRHLVRRRGQEARLRCSPMKGHSHVYWYRQLPEEGLKFMVYLQKENIIDESGMPKERFSAEFPKEGPSILRIQQVVRGDSAAYFCASSPTGMRNQPQHFGDGTRLSIL.

The J gene is TRBJ2-7, the V gene TRBV21-1; the table assigns TRBD1, which was not confirmed against the DNA. TRBV21-1 is a pseudogene locus. The CDR3 length is 16 residues. This CDR3 is CARKNPGQGGSDEQYF. The CDR3 DNA reads TGTGCCAGAAAGAACCCGGGACAGGGGGGTTCTGACGAGCAGTACTTC.

Here the CDR3 DNA reads TGCGCCAGCAGCCAGACTAGCGGGGTCCCTGAGCAGTTCTTC. Protein product: CASSQTSGVPEQFF. The genes are TRBV4-1 and TRBJ2-1, with 11 nucleotides matching TRBD2. Germline CDR1 MGHRA, CDR2 YSYEKL. Germline trimming cut 3 bases from V and 9 bases from J; bases unmatched to any gene: 4. The CDR3 is 14 residues long.

CDR3 in DNA: TGTGCCAGCGCAATACAGGGGATCGCCTATGGCTACACCTTC. Its protein product is CASAIQGIAYGYTF. This chain uses TRBV6-6 with TRBJ1-2, with 7 bases lining up with TRBD1. Germline V gene lookup returns CDR1 MNHNY and CDR2 SVGAGI (reference sequence). CDR3 length: 14 residues. V gave up 8 bases and J gave up 4 bases; unmatched junction bases: 10.

This clone is a singleton in its sample. V usage is TRBV4-1 and J usage is TRBJ2-6; 9 bases match TRBD1. V was pared by 6 bases and J by 1 base, with 4 bases of the junction left unmatched. Germline V lookup: CDR1 MGHRA, CDR2 YSYEKL. This CDR3 spans 16 amino acids. CDR3: CASRSGQGSGANVLTF. DNA for the CDR3: TGCGCCAGCAGAAGTGGACAGGGGTCTGGGGCCAACGTCCTGACTTTC.

The chain couples TRBV15 to TRBJ1-5; the match to TRBD1 covers 8 bases. Germline assignment: CDR1 LNHNV and CDR2 YYDKDF (reference sequence). V lost 2 bases to trimming and J lost 7 bases; unmatched junction nucleotides: 13. The CDR3 covers 17 residues. The CDR3 region has the DNA TGTGCCACCAGCAGATCACCTAGGACAGGGTTGGAACAGCCCCAGCATTTT. Translating it yields CATSRSPRTGLEQPQHF.

The chain employs TRBV27 and TRBJ1-1; perhaps TRBD1 as D (5 bases). The CDR3 sequence is 15 residues long. In germline, CDR1 is MNHEY, CDR2 SMNVEV (reference sequence). The ends were cut back, 3 bases at V and 4 bases at J, with 15 bases in the middle. The CDR3 DNA is TGTGCCAGCAGTTTGTCCGAGGGACTGGTCACTGAAGCTTTCTTT. It codes for CASSLSEGLVTEAFF.

The chain combines TRBV7-9 with TRBJ2-3; 10 nucleotides align to TRBD1. In germline, CDR1 is SEHNR, CDR2 FQNEAQ (reference sequence). After removal of 5 bases from V and 2 bases from J, the junction contained 7 bases not matched to a gene. There are 16 residues in the CDR3. The CDR3 sequence: CASSTRQGAHTDTQYF. The CDR3 DNA sequence: TGTGCCAGCAGCACCCGACAGGGGGCACACACAGATACGCAGTATTTT. Based on the CDR3 plus reference TRBV7-9 and TRBJ2-3, the full variable domain is DTGVSQNPRHKITKRGQNVTFRCDPISEHNRLYWYRQTLGQGPEFLTYFQNEAQLEKSRLLSDRFSAERPKGSFSTLEIQRTEQGDSAMYLCASSTRQGAHTDTQYFGPGTRLTVL.

J is TRBJ2-5 and V is TRBV11-2; 11 positions match TRBD2. Germline CDR1 is SGHAT and CDR2 is FQNNGV. J was trimmed by 4 bases and V by 1 base; bases with no gene match: 5. The CDR3 loop spans 16 amino acids. The CDR3 DNA follows: TGTGCCAGCAGCTTAGTAGCGGGGGGGTTTCGAGAGACCCAGTACTTC. Translating gives CASSLVAGGFRETQYF.

The chain combines TRBV3-1 (or the pseudogene TRBV3-2) with TRBJ1-4; D is possibly TRBD1 (5 bases). The CDR3 length is 14 residues. V lost 1 base to trimming and J lost 6 bases, with 9 bases between them. CDR1 and CDR2 (germline): LGHDT, YNNKEL (reference sequence). Here the CDR3 DNA reads TGTGCCAGCAGCCAAGGCAGGGTCGATGAAAAACTGTTTTTT. Protein: CASSQGRVDEKLFF.

The V gene is TRBV3-1 (or the pseudogene TRBV3-2), the J gene TRBJ2-1; 7 bases align to TRBD2. CDR1 is LGHDT and CDR2 is YNNKEL in the germline V gene (reference sequence). J was trimmed by 4 bases and V by 0 bases; bases with no gene match: 3. CDR3 size: 15 residues. CDR3 in amino acids: CASSQDRGVYNEQFF. The DNA of the CDR3 is TGTGCCAGCAGCCAAGATCGGGGGGTGTACAATGAGCAGTTCTTC.